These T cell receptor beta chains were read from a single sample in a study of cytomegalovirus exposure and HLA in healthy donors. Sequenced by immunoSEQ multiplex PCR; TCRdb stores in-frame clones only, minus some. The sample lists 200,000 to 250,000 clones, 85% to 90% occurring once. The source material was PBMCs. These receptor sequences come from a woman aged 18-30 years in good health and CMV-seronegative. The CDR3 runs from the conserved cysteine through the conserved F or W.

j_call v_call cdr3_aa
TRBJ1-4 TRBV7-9 CASSPNREGEKLFF
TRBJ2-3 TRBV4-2 CASRHRLAGERVDTQYF
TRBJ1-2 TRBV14 CASSATGKRNYGYTF
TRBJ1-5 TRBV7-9 CASSAGAGTGNQPQHF
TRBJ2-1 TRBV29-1 CSVDVGRGLSYNEQFF
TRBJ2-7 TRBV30 CAWASGTKPYEQYF
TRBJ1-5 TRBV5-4 CASSLGPEGNQPQHF
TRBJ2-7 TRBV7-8 CASSPRLVWEGPYEQYF
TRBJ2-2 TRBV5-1 CASTDQRGTGELFF
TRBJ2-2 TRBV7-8 CASSLPLDRATNTGELFF
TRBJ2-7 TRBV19 CASSMDREQYF
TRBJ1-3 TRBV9 CASSVDGARLGNTIYF
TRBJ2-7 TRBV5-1 CASSRGTGGNEQYF
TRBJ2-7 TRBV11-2 CASSSRLDRHYYEQYF
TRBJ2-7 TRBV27 CASSLVERGGQYF
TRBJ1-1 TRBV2 CASSVDREAKAFF
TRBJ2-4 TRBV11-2 CASRSLAGGNIQYF
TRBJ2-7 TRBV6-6 CASSSHYEQYF
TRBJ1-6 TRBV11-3 CASSPNPGQGKGSPLHF
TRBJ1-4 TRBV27 CASSRRALANEKLFF
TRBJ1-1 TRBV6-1 CASTWTVNTEAFF
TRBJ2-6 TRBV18 CASSPVAGVGANVLTF
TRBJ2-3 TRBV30 CAWRDRGSADTQYF
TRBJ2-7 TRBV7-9 CASSFEDKGVYEQYF
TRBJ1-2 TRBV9 CASSGDRGPLYGYTF
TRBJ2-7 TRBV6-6 CASSFPGQSPYEQYF
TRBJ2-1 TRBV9 CASSVAGREYNEQFF
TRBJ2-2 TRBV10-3 CAINRVGGTGELFF
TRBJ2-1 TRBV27 CASSLLAGGEQFF
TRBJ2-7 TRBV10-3 CAIGASYEQYF
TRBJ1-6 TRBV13 CASSSTGLGESPLHF
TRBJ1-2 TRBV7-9 CASSPQTGTNYGYTF
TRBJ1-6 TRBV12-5 CASPDPGQGPVGSPLHF
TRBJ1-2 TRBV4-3 CASSQGWTGENYGYTF
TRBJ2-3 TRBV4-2 CASSQDPSGVTDTQYF
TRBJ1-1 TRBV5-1 CASSTRQGMAEAFF
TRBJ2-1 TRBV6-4 CASSDRGDEQFF
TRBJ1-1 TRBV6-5 CASRKQGRNTEAFF
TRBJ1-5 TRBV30 CAWTDRVNQPQHF
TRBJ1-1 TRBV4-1 CASSQAGHNTEAFF
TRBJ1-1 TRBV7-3 CASRSRSGNTEAFF
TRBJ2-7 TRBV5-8 CASSFPGLAYEQYF
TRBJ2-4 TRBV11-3 CASSLVWGTGAKNSQYF
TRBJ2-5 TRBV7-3 CASSLIGTGQETQYF
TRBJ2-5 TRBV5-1 CASSESGMGPQETQYF
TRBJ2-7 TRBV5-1 CASSPTGGYRASSYEQYF
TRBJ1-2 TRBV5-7 CASSCEIRGNGYTF
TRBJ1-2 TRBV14 CASSQGVGEIYGYTF
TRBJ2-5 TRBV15 CATSTGLAGGETQYF